This TCR beta chain was recorded in a study of OX40 agonist ivuxolimab in advanced cancers. The trim removed 1 base at V and 5 bases at J, leaving 16 bases unmatched. There are 19 residues in the CDR3. Per the germline V gene, CDR1 is MNHNS and CDR2 is SASEGT. Clones were read by immunoSEQ multiplex PCR, and TCRdb kept only the in-frame ones, dropping some. This table has 65,000 to 95,000 clones, approximately 90% appearing once. This specimen was CD4+ or CD8+ T cells sorted from blood, taken in a trial of the OX40 agonist ivuxolimab. This receptor was taken from an adult with an advanced solid tumor such as melanoma, head and neck, liver or kidney cancer. The rearrangement links TRBV6-1 to TRBJ2-1; TRBD1 agrees at 8 bases. For the CDR3, the DNA is TGTGCCAGCAGTGAAGTCGCCTGGACAGGGCAAGGACAAGACAATGAGCAGTTCTTC. It encodes CASSEVAWTGQGQDNEQFF.